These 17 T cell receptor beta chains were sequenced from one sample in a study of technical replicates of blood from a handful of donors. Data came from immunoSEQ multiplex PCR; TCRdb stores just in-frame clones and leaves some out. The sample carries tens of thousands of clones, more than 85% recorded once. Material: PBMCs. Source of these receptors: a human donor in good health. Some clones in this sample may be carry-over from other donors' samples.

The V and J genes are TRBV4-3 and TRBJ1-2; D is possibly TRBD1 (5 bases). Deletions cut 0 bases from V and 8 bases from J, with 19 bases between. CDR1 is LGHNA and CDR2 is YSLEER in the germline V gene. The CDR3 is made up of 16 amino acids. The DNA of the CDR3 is TGCGCCAGCAGCCAAGATGGAGGGTGGGGACCGCCCGGCTACACCTTC. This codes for CASSQDGGWGPPGYTF.

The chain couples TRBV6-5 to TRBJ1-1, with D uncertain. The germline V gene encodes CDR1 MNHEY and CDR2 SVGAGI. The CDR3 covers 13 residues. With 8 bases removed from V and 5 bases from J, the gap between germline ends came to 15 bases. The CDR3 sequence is CASQKTTGTEAFF. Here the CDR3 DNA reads TGTGCCAGCCAAAAGACAACGGGGACTGAAGCTTTCTTT.

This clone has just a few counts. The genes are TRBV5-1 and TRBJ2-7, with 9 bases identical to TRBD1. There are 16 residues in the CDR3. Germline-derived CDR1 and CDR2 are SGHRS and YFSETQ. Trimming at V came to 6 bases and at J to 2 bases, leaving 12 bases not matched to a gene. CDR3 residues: CASNLGTGKGAYEQYF. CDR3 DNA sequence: TGCGCCAGCAACCTCGGGACAGGGAAAGGGGCCTACGAGCAGTACTTC.

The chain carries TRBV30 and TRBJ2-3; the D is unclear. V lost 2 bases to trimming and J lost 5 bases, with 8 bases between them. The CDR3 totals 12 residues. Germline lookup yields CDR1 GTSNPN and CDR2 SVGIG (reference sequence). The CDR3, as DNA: TGTGCCTGGAGTACCCTCGGAGATACGCAGTATTTT. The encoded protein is CAWSTLGDTQYF.

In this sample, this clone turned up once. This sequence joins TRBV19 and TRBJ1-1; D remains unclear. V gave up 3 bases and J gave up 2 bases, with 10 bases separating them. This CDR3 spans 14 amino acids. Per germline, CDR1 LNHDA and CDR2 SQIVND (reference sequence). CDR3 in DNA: TGTGCCAGTAGTATTTTTGGCTCTAACACTGAAGCTTTCTTT. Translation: CASSIFGSNTEAFF.

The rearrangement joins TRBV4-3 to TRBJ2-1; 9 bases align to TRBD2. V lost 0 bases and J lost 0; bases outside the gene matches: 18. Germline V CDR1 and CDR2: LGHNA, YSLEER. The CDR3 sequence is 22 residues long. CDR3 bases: TGCGCCAGCAGCCAAGATATTTCGCGGGGGGGCCTAACTACTCTCTCCTACAATGAGCAGTTCTTC. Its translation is CASSQDISRGGLTTLSYNEQFF.

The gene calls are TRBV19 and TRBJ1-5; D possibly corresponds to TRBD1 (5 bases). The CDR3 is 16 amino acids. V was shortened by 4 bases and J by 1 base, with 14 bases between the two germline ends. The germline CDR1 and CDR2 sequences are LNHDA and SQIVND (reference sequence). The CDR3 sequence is CASSRGGYGSNQPQHF. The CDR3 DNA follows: TGTGCCAGTAGTAGGGGGGGATATGGAAGCAATCAGCCCCAGCATTTT.

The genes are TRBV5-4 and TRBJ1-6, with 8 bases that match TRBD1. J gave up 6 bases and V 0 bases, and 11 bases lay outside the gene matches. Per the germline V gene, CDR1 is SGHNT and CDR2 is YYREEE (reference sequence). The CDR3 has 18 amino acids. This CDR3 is CASSLGSTGAYTNSPLHF. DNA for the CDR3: TGTGCCAGCAGCTTGGGGTCGACAGGGGCGTATACTAATTCACCCCTCCACTTT.

CDR3 amino acids: CASSLRTGGDGEQYF. In DNA form, the CDR3 reads TGCGCCAGCAGCTTACGGACAGGGGGCGATGGGGAGCAGTACTTC. This chain joins TRBV5-1 and TRBJ2-7, with TRBD1 matching 11 bases. Trimming cost V 2 bases and J 7 bases; bases outside gene matches: 8. Germline CDR1 SGHRS, CDR2 YFSETQ. The CDR3 is 15 amino acids.

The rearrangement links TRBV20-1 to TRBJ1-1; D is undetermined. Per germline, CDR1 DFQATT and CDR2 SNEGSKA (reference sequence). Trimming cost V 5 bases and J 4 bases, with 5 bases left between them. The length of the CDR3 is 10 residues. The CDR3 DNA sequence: TGCAGTGCTGAGTTCACTGAAGCTTTCTTT. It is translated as CSAEFTEAFF.

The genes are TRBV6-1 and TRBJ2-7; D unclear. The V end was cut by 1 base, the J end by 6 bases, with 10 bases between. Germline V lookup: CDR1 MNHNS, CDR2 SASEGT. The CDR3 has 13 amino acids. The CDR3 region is CASSEEPRREQYF. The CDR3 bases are TGTGCCAGCAGTGAAGAGCCGCGTCGCGAGCAGTACTTC.

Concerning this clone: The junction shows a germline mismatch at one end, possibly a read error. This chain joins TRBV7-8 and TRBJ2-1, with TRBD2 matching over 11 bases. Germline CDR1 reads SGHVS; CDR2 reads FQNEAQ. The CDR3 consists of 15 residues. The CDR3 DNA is TGTGCCAGCACCTTAGCGGGAGGGACGTACAATGAGCAGTTCTTC. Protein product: CASTLAGGTYNEQFF.

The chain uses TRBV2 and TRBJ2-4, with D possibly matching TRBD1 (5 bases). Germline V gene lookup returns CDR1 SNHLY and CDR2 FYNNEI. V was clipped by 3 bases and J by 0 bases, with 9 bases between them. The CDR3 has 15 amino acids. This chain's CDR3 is CASSDRQLAKNIQYF. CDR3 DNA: TGTGCCAGCAGTGATAGACAGCTAGCCAAAAACATTCAGTACTTC.

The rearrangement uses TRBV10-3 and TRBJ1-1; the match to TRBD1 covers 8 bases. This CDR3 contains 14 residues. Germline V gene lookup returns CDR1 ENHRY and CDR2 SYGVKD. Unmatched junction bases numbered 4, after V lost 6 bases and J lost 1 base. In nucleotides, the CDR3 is TGTGCCATCAGCCTTGGACAGGGGAACACTGAAGCTTTCTTT. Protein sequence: CAISLGQGNTEAFF.

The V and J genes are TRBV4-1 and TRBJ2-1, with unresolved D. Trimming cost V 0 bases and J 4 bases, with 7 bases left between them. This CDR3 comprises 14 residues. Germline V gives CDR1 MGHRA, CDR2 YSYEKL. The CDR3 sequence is CASSQDYSYNEQFF. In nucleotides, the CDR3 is TGCGCCAGCAGCCAAGATTATTCGTACAATGAGCAGTTCTTC.

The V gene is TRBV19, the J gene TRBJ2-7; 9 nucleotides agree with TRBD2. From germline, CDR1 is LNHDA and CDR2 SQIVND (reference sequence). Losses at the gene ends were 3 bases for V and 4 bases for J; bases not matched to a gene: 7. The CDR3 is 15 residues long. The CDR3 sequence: CASSIAGTSPYEQYF. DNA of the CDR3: TGTGCCAGTAGTATCGCCGGGACTAGCCCGTACGAGCAGTACTTC. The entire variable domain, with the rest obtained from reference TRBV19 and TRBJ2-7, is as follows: DGGITQSPKYLFRKEGQNVTLSCEQNLNHDAMYWYRQDPGQGLRLIYYSQIVNDFQKGDIAEGYSVSREKKESFPLTVTSAQKNPTAFYLCASSIAGTSPYEQYFGPGTRLTVT.

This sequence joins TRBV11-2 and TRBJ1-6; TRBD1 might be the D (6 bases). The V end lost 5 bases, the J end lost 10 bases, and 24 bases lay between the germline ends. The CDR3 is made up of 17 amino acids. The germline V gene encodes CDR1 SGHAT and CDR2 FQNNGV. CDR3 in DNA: TGTGCCAGCAGCCCGGGCAGGGGTAGGACGTCAGGGTCACCCCTCCACTTT. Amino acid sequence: CASSPGRGRTSGSPLHF.